The 5 T cell receptor beta chains presented below share a single source sample, sequenced in a study of human T cells and chemical hapten exposure. Time point of the sample: pre-sensitization, week 0. Noted treatment: therapeutic diphenylcyclopropenone sensitization with weekly scalp DPC. TCRdb redid the calling of the RACE reads with MiXCR, one entry per CDR3 protein. The sample records 300,000 to 450,000 distinct CDR3 sequences, 5.5% being singletons. This specimen was whole blood, taken in connection with sensitization to the hapten diphenylcyclopropenone (DPC). These receptors all stem from a woman aged 18 to 35 with alopecia areata. Some clones in this sample may be carry-over from other donors' samples.

There are many counts of this clonotype. The chain joins TRBV25-1 to TRBJ1-1, with 8 bases identical to TRBD1. J was trimmed by 0 bases and V by 4 bases; bases with no gene match: 10. CDR3 length: 17 amino acids. Germline CDR1 MGHDK, CDR2 SYGVNS. The CDR3 is CASSGLGQGPMNTEAFF. CDR3 nucleotide sequence: TGTGCCAGCAGTGGGTTAGGACAGGGACCCATGAACACTGAAGCTTTCTTT.

This clonotype turned up a few times. A much larger clone sits a single nucleotide away, making a read error possible. V is TRBV7-9 and J is TRBJ2-3; D gene unclear. Deletions cut 2 bases from V and 0 bases from J, with 6 bases between. The germline gives CDR1 SEHNR, CDR2 FQNEAQ (reference sequence). The CDR3 contains 14 residues. The CDR3: CASSLNPSTDTQYF. The CDR3 bases are TGTGCCAGCAGCTTAAACCCGAGCACAGATACGCAGTATTTT.

This clonotype was seen a few times. This rearrangement joins TRBV6-2 or TRBV6-3 to TRBJ1-1; TRBD1 matches 9 bases. In germline, CDR1 is MNHEY, CDR2 SVGEGT. The CDR3 is 15 amino acids. The J segment lost 4 bases and the V segment lost 2 bases, leaving 5 bases of the junction unmatched. The DNA for the CDR3 is TGTGCCAGCAGTTACCCGGGGACAGGGCGCACTGAAGCTTTCTTT. It translates to CASSYPGTGRTEAFF.

V gene TRBV18 combines with J gene TRBJ2-4; 7 bases match TRBD2. The CDR3 covers 13 residues. Germline V gives CDR1 KGHSH, CDR2 LQKENI. Trimming at V came to 2 bases and at J to 6 bases, leaving 1 base not matched to a gene. The CDR3, as DNA: TGTGCCAGCTCACCAGGGGAGGGAAACATTCAGTACTTC. Translated, it gives CASSPGEGNIQYF. The entire variable domain, with the rest obtained from reference TRBV18 and TRBJ2-4, is as follows: NAGVMQNPRHLVRRRGQEARLRCSPMKGHSHVYWYRQLPEEGLKFMVYLQKENIIDESGMPKERFSAEFPKEGPSILRIQQVVRGDSAAYFCASSPGEGNIQYFGAGTRLSVL.

The CDR3 is CASSREGDRTNSPLHF. CDR3 sequence (DNA): TGCGCCAGCAGCAGGGAGGGGGACAGAACGAATTCACCCCTCCACTTT. The J gene is TRBJ1-6, the V gene TRBV5-1, with TRBD1 matching over 7 bases. CDR3 length: 16 amino acids. CDR1 and CDR2 (germline): SGHRS, YFSETQ. V lost 4 bases and J lost 7; bases outside the gene matches: 11.